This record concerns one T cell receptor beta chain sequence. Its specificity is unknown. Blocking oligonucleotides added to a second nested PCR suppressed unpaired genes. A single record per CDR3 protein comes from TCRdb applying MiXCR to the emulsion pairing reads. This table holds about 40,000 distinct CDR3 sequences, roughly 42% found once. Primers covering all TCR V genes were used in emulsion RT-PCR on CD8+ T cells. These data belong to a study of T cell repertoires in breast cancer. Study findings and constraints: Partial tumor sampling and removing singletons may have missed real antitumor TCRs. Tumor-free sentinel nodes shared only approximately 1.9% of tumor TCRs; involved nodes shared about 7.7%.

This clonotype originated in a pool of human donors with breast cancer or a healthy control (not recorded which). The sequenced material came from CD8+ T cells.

This CDR3 is CASSLNGGGHEKLFF. The DNA for the CDR3 is TGTGCCAGCAGTTTAAACGGCGGGGGGCACGAAAAACTGTTTTTT. This chain links TRBV12-3 or TRBV12-4 with TRBJ1-4; D is possibly TRBD1 (6 bases). The CDR3 is made up of 15 amino acids. V was shortened by 2 bases and J by 8 bases, with 15 bases between the two germline ends.